This T cell receptor (beta chain) is drawn from a study of T cells in Graves' hyperthyroidism and ophthalmopathy. Study in general: Peripheral blood draws took place at initial diagnosis, ahead of any treatment.

Active moderate-to-severe ophthalmopathy, Clinical Activity Score at least 3, NOSPECS at least 4, under 3 months' duration. PBMCs were derived from 9.5 to 10 ml fresh peripheral blood. The ends lost 8 bases at V and 8 bases at J; junction bases unmatched: 11. Germline assignment: CDR1 SNHLY and CDR2 FYNNEI. CDR3 length: 14 residues. This clonotype was recorded at least ten times. Amplification of TCR beta CDR3 regions used RNA as the template. Researchers ran a first-round RT-PCR on the TCR CDR3 using the HTBI primer set. One entry per CDR3 protein results from TCRdb running MiXCR on the multiplex PCR reads. The data hold under 350,000 distinct CDR3 sequences, with over 15% observed a single time.

The chain has TRBV2 and TRBJ1-3; 8 bases are a match to TRBD1. The sequenced sample was blood. This TCR derives from a woman aged 60 to 75 with Graves' ophthalmopathy. The CDR3 region has the DNA TGTGCCAGCGGGGGACAGGCGGAATCGGACACCATATATTTT. As protein: CASGGQAESDTIYF.